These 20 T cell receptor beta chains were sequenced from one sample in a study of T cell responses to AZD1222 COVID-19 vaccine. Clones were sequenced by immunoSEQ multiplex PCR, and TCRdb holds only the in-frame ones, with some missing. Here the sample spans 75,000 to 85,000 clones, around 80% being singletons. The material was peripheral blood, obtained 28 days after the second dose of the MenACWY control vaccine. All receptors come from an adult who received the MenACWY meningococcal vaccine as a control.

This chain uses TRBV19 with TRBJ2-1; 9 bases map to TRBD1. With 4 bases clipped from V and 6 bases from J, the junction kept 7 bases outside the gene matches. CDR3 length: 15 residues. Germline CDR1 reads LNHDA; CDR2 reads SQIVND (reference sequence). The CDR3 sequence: CASSKGQGAGNEQFF. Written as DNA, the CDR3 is TGTGCCAGTAGTAAGGGACAGGGAGCCGGCAATGAGCAGTTCTTC.

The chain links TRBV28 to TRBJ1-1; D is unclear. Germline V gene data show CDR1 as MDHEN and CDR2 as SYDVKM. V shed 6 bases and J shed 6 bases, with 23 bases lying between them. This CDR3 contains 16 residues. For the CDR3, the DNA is TGTGCCAGCAGACCATTTAGGACTGGGCGAAGGGCTGAAGCTTTCTTT. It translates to CASRPFRTGRRAEAFF.

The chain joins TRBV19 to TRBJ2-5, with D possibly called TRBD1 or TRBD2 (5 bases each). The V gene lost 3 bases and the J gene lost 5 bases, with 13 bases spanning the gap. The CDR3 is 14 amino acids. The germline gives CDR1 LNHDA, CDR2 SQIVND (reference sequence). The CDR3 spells CASSMGPNLETQYF. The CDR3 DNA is TGTGCCAGTAGTATGGGACCAAATCTGGAGACCCAGTACTTC.

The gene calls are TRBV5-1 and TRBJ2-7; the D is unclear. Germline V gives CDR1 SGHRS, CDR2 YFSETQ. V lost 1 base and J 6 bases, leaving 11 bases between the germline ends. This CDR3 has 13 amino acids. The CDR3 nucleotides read TGCGCCAGCAGCTTGCGTACGCGAGGCGAGCAGTACTTC. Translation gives CASSLRTRGEQYF. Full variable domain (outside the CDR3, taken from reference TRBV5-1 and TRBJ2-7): KAGVTQTPRYLIKTRGQQVTLSCSPISGHRSVSWYQQTPGQGLQFLFEYFSETQRNKGNFPGRFSGRQFSNSRSEMNVSTLELGDSALYLCASSLRTRGEQYFGPGTRLTVT.

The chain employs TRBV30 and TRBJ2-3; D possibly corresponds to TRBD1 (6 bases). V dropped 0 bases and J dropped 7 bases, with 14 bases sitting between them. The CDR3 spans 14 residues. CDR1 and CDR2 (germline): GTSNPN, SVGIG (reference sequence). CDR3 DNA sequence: TGTGCCTGGAGTGTCCGGGACACTCGTAATACGCAGTATTTT. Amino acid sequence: CAWSVRDTRNTQYF.

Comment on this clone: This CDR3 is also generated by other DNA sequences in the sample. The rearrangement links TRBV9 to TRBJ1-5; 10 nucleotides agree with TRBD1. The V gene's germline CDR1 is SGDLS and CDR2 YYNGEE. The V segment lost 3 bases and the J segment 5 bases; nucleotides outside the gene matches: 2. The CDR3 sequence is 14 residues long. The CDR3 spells CASSAGQGDQPQHF. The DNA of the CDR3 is TGTGCCAGCAGCGCTGGACAGGGGGATCAGCCCCAGCATTTT. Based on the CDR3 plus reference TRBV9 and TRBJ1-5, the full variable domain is DSGVTQTPKHLITATGQRVTLRCSPRSGDLSVYWYQQSLDQGLQFLIQYYNGEERAKGNILERFSAQQFPDLHSELNLSSLELGDSALYFCASSAGQGDQPQHFGDGTRLSIL.

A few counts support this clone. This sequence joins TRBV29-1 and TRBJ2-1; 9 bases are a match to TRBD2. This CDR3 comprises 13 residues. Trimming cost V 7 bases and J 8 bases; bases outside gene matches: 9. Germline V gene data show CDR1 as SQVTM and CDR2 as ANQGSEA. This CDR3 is CSAISGSGYEQFF. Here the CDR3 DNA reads TGCAGCGCTATTAGCGGGAGTGGGTATGAGCAGTTCTTC.

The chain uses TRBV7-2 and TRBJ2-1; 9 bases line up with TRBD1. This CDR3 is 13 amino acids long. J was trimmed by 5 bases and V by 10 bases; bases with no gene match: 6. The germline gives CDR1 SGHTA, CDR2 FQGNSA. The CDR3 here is CATGDRANNEQFF. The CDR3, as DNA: TGTGCCACCGGGGACAGGGCCAACAATGAGCAGTTCTTC.

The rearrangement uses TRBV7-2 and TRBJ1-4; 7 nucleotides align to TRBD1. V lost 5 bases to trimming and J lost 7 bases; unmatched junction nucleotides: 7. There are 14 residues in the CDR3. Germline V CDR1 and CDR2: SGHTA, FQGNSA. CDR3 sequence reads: CASSGTGAVEKLFF. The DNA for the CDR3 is TGTGCCAGCAGCGGAACAGGGGCGGTTGAAAAACTGTTTTTT.

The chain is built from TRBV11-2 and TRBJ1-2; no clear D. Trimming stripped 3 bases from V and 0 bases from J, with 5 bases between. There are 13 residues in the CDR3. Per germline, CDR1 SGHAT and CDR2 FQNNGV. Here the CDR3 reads CASSLTANYGYTF. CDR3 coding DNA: TGTGCCAGCAGCTTGACCGCTAACTATGGCTACACCTTC.

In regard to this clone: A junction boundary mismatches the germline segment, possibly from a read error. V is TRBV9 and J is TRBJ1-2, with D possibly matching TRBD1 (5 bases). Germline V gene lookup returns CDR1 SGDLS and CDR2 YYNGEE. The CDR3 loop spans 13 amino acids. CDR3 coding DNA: TGTGCCAGCAGCGTAGCTACGGGACTCCCCCCTTCCTTC. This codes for CASSVATGLPPSF. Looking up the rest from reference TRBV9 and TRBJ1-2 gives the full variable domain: DSGVTQTPKHLITATGQRVTLRCSPRSGDLSVYWYQQSLDQGLQFLIQYYNGEERAKGNILERFSAQQFPDLHSELNLSSLELGDSALYFCASSVATGLPPSFGSGTRLTVV.

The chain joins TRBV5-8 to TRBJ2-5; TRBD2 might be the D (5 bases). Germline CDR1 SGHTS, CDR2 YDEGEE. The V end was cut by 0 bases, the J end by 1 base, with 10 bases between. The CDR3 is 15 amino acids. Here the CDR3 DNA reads TGTGCCAGCAGCTTGGCGGCGGGTAGCCAAGAGACCCAGTACTTC. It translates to CASSLAAGSQETQYF.

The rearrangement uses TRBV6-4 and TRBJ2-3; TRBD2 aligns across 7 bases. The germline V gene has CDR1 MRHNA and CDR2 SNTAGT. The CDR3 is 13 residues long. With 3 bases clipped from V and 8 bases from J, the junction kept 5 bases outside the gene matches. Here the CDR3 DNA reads TGTGCCAGCAGTGATCAGCGGGGAGGTACGCAGTATTTT. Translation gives CASSDQRGGTQYF.

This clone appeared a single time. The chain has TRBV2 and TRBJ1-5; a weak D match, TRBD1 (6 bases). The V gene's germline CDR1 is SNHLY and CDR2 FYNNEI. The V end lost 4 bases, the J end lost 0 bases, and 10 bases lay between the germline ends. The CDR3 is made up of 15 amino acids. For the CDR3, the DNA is TGTGCCAGCAGTGCCGACAGGTATAGCAATCAGCCCCAGCATTTT. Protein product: CASSADRYSNQPQHF.

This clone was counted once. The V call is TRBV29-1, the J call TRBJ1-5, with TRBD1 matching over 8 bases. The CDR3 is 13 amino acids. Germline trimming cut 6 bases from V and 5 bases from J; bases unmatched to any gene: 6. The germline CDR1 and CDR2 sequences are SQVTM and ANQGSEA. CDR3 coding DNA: TGCAGCGTGGCTGACAGGGGTGATCAGCCCCAGCATTTT. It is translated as CSVADRGDQPQHF. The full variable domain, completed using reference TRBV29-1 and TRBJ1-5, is SAVISQKPSRDICQRGTSLTIQCQVDSQVTMMFWYRQQPGQSLTLIATANQGSEATYESGFVIDKFPISRPNLTFSTLTVSNMSPEDSSIYLCSVADRGDQPQHFGDGTRLSIL.

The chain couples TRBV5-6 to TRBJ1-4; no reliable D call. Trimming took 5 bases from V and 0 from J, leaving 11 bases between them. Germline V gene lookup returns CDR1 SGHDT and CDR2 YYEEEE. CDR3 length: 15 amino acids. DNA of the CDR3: TGTGCCAGCAGATCCAACATAGCAACTAATGAAAAACTGTTTTTT. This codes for CASRSNIATNEKLFF.

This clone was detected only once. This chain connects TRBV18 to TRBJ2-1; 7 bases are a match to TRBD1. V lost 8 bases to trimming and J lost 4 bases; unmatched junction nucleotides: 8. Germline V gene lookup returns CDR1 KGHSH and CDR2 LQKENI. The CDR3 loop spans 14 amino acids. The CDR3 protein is CASRDSLGYNEQFF. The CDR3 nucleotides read TGTGCCAGCCGGGACAGCCTCGGGTACAATGAGCAGTTCTTC.

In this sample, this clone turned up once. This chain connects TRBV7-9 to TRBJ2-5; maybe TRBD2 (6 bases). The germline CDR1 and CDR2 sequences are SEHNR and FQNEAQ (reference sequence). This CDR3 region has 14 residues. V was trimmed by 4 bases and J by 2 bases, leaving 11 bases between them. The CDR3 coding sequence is TGTGCCAGCAGCTCGGAGGGGCGGCAAGAGACCCAGTACTTC. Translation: CASSSEGRQETQYF.

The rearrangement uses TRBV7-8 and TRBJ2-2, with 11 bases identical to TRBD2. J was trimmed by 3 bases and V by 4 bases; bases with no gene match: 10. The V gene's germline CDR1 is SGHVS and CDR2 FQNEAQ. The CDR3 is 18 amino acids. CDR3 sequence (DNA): TGTGCCAGCAGCTCCTACTCGACTAGCGGGACGTACACCGGGGAGCTGTTTTTT. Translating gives CASSSYSTSGTYTGELFF. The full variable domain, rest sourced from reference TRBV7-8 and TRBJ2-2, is GAGVSQSPRYKVAKRGQDVALRCDPISGHVSLFWYQQALGQGPEFLTYFQNEAQLDKSGLPSDRFFAERPEGSVSTLKIQRTQQEDSAVYLCASSSYSTSGTYTGELFFGEGSRLTVL.

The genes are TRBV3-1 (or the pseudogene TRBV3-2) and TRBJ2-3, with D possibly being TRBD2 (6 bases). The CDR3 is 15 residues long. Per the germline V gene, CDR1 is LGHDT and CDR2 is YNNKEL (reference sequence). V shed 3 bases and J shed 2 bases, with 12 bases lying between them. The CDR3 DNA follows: TGTGCCAGCAGCCATAGCGGTGGCTTCACAGATACGCAGTATTTT. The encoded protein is CASSHSGGFTDTQYF.